This entry lists 20 T cell receptor beta chains sequenced from one sample in a study of vaccination and CD4 T cells after COVID-19. These receptors are not linked to any known antigen. Regarding treatment: approximately nine-day PBMC culture with coronavirus spike peptide pools or control peptides (ViraFEST assay). The study sequenced cultured CD4+ T cell DNA using the Oncomine TCR Beta short-read assay. TCRdb recomputed calls from the PCR reads with MiXCR, one row per CDR3 protein. Of 8,500 to 9,500 distinct CDR3 sequences in the sample, around two thirds were seen once. Sequencing was done on a sample of CD4+ T cells from blood, cultured in vitro. These receptors were taken from a human donor who had recovered from COVID-19.

This clonotype was observed a handful of times. This chain uses TRBV6-2 or TRBV6-3 with TRBJ1-1; tentative D call: TRBD1 (5 bases). This CDR3 has 13 residues. Deletions cut 2 bases from V and 3 bases from J, with 7 bases between. From germline, CDR1 is MNHEY and CDR2 SVGEGT. The CDR3 reads CASSYTGDTEAFF. The CDR3 coding sequence is TGTGCCAGCAGTTACACGGGGGACACTGAAGCTTTCTTT.

The chain recombines TRBV5-4 with TRBJ1-1; tentative D call: TRBD1 (5 bases). Germline CDR1 is SGHNT and CDR2 is YYREEE (reference sequence). Trimming cost V 3 bases and J 2 bases, with 8 bases left between them. This CDR3 has 13 residues. CDR3 bases: TGTGCCAGCAGCTATCAGGGAAACACTGAAGCTTTCTTT. Translation: CASSYQGNTEAFF.

This chain links TRBV6-4 with TRBJ1-1; no definite D call. This CDR3 contains 13 residues. The germline V gene encodes CDR1 MRHNA and CDR2 SNTAGT. V was trimmed by 3 bases and J by 3 bases, leaving 8 bases between them. The CDR3 nucleotides are TGTGCCAGCAGTGAGTACGATTACACTGAAGCTTTCTTT. It encodes CASSEYDYTEAFF.

This rearrangement joins TRBV20-1 to TRBJ1-2; 8 nucleotides agree with TRBD1. The CDR3 covers 13 residues. In germline, CDR1 is DFQATT, CDR2 SNEGSKA (reference sequence). After removal of 5 bases from V and 6 bases from J, the junction contained 8 bases not matched to a gene. The CDR3 DNA sequence: TGCAGTGCTCTCGCAGGGGGCTTGGATGGCTACACCTTC. Encoded protein: CSALAGGLDGYTF.

The genes are TRBV20-1 and TRBJ2-1; 10 nucleotides match TRBD1. The germline gives CDR1 DFQATT, CDR2 SNEGSKA (reference sequence). The V and J ends lost 2 bases and 8 bases, in that order; junction bases with no gene match: 15. CDR3 size: 17 residues. The CDR3 protein is CSARLPTGGFAGDEQFF. The CDR3 region has the DNA TGCAGTGCTAGACTCCCGACAGGGGGCTTTGCTGGGGATGAGCAGTTCTTC.

V is TRBV19 and J is TRBJ2-1; D is possibly TRBD2 (5 bases). CDR1 and CDR2 (germline): LNHDA, SQIVND (reference sequence). With 8 bases removed from V and 3 bases from J, the gap between germline ends came to 17 bases. This CDR3 has 15 amino acids. As DNA, the CDR3 is TGTGCCAGTTCGACCTCGGGATACATCTACAATGAGCAGTTCTTC. Translated, it gives CASSTSGYIYNEQFF.

The V gene is TRBV27, the J gene TRBJ2-1; D is unresolved. The germline V gene has CDR1 MNHEY and CDR2 SMNVEV (reference sequence). The CDR3 loop spans 13 amino acids. Trimming left V 7 bases short and J 9 bases short, with 16 bases between. The CDR3 loop is CASTPRGTAEQFF. The CDR3 DNA is TGTGCCAGCACCCCACGTGGAACTGCTGAGCAGTTCTTC.

This chain joins TRBV7-9 and TRBJ2-1; 11 bases line up with TRBD2. With V trimmed by 5 bases and J by 5 bases, 11 bases remained unmatched. The CDR3 length is 17 residues. Per germline, CDR1 SEHNR and CDR2 FQNEAQ (reference sequence). The chain's CDR3 is CASSQEKTSGTNNEQFF. Here the CDR3 DNA reads TGTGCCAGCAGCCAAGAGAAGACTAGCGGGACTAACAATGAGCAGTTCTTC.

This chain uses TRBV6-1 with TRBJ1-2, with D unclear. The germline V and J ends were trimmed by 5 bases and 0 bases, with 10 bases remaining between them. Looked up from germline, CDR1 is MNHNS and CDR2 is SASEGT. The CDR3 runs to 14 residues. CDR3 protein: CASSLGLANYGYTF. CDR3 nucleotide sequence: TGTGCCAGCAGTCTGGGGTTAGCTAACTATGGCTACACCTTC.

The chain combines TRBV11-3 with TRBJ2-2; no firm D call. CDR1 and CDR2 (germline): SGHNT, YENEEA. Trimming removed 1 base at V and 0 bases at J, with 9 bases between. CDR3 length equals 16 residues. The CDR3 bases are TGTGCCAGCAGCTTAGGGCGGAACGCGAACACCGGGGAGCTGTTTTTT. This sequence encodes CASSLGRNANTGELFF.

V is TRBV6-5 and J is TRBJ1-5; 11 positions agree with TRBD1. The germline gives CDR1 MNHEY, CDR2 SVGAGI. The V gene end was trimmed by 2 bases and the J gene end by 1 base; junction bases not matched to a gene: 7. The CDR3 sequence is 18 residues long. The CDR3 DNA reads TGTGCCAGCAGTTACGGTAGAGGGACAGGGGGGAGCAATCAGCCCCAGCATTTT. Amino acids: CASSYGRGTGGSNQPQHF.

The chain joins TRBV2 to TRBJ2-7, with D uncertain. CDR1 and CDR2 from the germline V gene are SNHLY and FYNNEI. The CDR3 length is 14 residues. The V gene lost 5 bases and the J gene lost 1 base, with 12 bases spanning the gap. CDR3 sequence reads: CASSYSLLSYEQYF. As DNA, the CDR3 is TGTGCCAGCAGTTACTCCTTACTGTCCTACGAGCAGTACTTC.

This chain joins TRBV20-1 and TRBJ1-6; weak D call: TRBD1 (6 bases). The germline CDR1 and CDR2 sequences are DFQATT and SNEGSKA (reference sequence). V was shortened by 4 bases and J by 3 bases, with 16 bases between the two germline ends. The CDR3 consists of 16 residues. In nucleotides, the CDR3 is TGCAGTGCTAAAGTTCCAGGGGCAGGCTATAATTCACCCCTCCACTTT. It codes for CSAKVPGAGYNSPLHF.

V is TRBV24-1 and J is TRBJ2-7, with D hard to call. Germline loops: CDR1 KGHDR, CDR2 SFDVKD. The CDR3 contains 12 residues. Trimming stripped 5 bases from V and 6 bases from J, with 10 bases between. In DNA, the CDR3 is TGTGCCACCAGTGGGTCAAAAGGCGAGCAGTACTTC. As protein: CATSGSKGEQYF.

This chain uses TRBV20-1 with TRBJ2-2; D uncertain. The V end was cut by 6 bases, the J end by 5 bases, with 10 bases between. This CDR3 comprises 12 residues. Germline V gene data show CDR1 as DFQATT and CDR2 as SNEGSKA (reference sequence). CDR3 in amino acids: CSALRNTGELFF. The CDR3, as DNA: TGCAGTGCCCTTAGAAATACCGGGGAGCTGTTTTTT.

The rearrangement uses TRBV12-3 or TRBV12-4 and TRBJ2-5, with D possibly being TRBD1 (5 bases). The germline V and J ends were trimmed by 4 bases and 4 bases, with 19 bases remaining between them. This CDR3 has 16 residues. The CDR3 DNA reads TGTGCCAGCAGTTCATCCCCCAGGGCATGGAGAGAGACCCAGTACTTC. This sequence encodes CASSSSPRAWRETQYF.

The chain couples TRBV2 to TRBJ2-7, with 7 bases lining up with TRBD2. Per germline, CDR1 SNHLY and CDR2 FYNNEI. The CDR3 has 14 amino acids. V trimming: 6 bases; J trimming: 2 bases; junction bases outside the gene matches: 7. The CDR3 protein is CASSAAGLPYEQYF. The DNA for the CDR3 is TGTGCCAGCAGCGCAGCGGGACTTCCCTACGAGCAGTACTTC.

This clonotype was observed a handful of times. V is TRBV15 and J is TRBJ2-2; D call uncertain. The germline V gene has CDR1 LNHNV and CDR2 YYDKDF (reference sequence). The CDR3 spans 14 residues. Trimming took off 0 bases at V and 6 bases at J, with 8 bases between the two ends. CDR3: CATSRDAGAGELFF. CDR3 DNA sequence: TGTGCCACCAGCAGAGACGCTGGCGCCGGGGAGCTGTTTTTT.

The chain recombines TRBV7-2 with TRBJ2-3; D unresolved. Trimming took off 1 base at V and 4 bases at J, with 6 bases between the two ends. This CDR3 spans 13 amino acids. Germline loops: CDR1 SGHTA, CDR2 FQGNSA. The DNA of the CDR3 is TGTGCCAGCAGCTTAGAGGTCCCAGATACGCAGTATTTT. Encoded protein: CASSLEVPDTQYF.

V is TRBV6-1 and J is TRBJ2-2; D gene unclear. CDR3 length equals 13 residues. The germline V gene has CDR1 MNHNS and CDR2 SASEGT. V was cut by 3 bases and J by 5 bases, with 7 bases left in between. The chain's CDR3 is CASSDFMTGELFF. The CDR3 DNA is TGTGCCAGCAGTGATTTCATGACCGGGGAGCTGTTTTTT.